This TCR beta chain was recorded in a study of regulatory T cells in long-lasting Graves disease. Time point here: persistent/refractory GD, antithyroid drugs over 5 years with positive TRAb. PBMC-derived RNA was used for the TCR library. Per American Thyroid Association guidelines, Graves' disease was diagnosed. In this cohort, patients came from an endocrinology department located in Xi'an, China. HTBI primers from iRepertoire and Arm-PCR of CDR3 regions yielded the TCR beta libraries. A single record per CDR3 protein comes from TCRdb applying MiXCR to the multiplex PCR reads. The sample lists 250,000 to 300,000 distinct CDR3 sequences; 22% were seen once. Study-wide points: More public clonotypes were shared by persistent patients (around 2,500) than by new patients (roughly 970). Small numbers of samples may have cut accuracy.

To note about this clonotype: Antigen unknown.

CDR3 length: 16 residues. V dropped 0 bases and J dropped 5 bases, with 17 bases sitting between them. Germline lookup yields CDR1 SGHRS and CDR2 YFSETQ. This receptor was obtained from a female donor with Graves disease. The chain recombines TRBV5-1 with TRBJ2-5, with D possibly matching TRBD2 (5 bases). The sequenced sample was peripheral blood mononuclear cells (PBMCs), obtained when the disease was refractory, from a patient treated with antithyroid drugs. Here the CDR3 DNA reads TGCGCCAGCAGCTTGGCAGGAGGAAACGACCGTGAGACCCAGTACTTC. Translation gives CASSLAGGNDRETQYF.